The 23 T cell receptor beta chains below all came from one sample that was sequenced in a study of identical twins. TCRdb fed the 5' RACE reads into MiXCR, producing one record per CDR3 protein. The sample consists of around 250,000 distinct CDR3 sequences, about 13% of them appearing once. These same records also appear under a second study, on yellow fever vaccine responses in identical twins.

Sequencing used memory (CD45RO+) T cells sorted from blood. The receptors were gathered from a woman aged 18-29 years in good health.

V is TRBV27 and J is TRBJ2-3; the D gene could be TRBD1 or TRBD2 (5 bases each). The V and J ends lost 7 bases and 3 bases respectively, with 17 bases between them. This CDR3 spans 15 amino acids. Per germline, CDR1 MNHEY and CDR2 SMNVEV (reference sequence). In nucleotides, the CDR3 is TGTGCCAGCAAGCTTGGGGGAGCAGGGACAGATACGCAGTATTTT. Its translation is CASKLGGAGTDTQYF.

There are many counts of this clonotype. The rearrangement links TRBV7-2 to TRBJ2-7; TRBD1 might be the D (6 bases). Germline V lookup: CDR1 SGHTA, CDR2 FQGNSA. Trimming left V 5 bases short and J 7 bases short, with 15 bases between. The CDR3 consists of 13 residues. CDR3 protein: CASSLRQEREQYF. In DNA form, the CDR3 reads TGTGCCAGCAGCCTAAGACAGGAAAGGGAGCAGTACTTC.

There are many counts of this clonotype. In nucleotides, the CDR3 is TGCGCCAGCAGCTCTCAGTACAATGAGCAGTTCTTC. Translated: CASSSQYNEQFF. The chain carries TRBV5-1 and TRBJ2-1, with no clear D. Trimming left V 3 bases short and J 4 bases short, with 5 bases between. This CDR3 contains 12 residues. In germline, CDR1 is SGHRS, CDR2 YFSETQ.

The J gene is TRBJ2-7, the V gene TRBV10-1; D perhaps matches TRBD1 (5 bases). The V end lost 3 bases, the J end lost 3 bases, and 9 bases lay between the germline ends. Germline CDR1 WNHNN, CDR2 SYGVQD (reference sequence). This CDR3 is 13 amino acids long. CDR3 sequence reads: CASSERGSYEQYF. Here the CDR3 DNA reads TGCGCCAGCAGTGAAAGGGGTAGCTACGAGCAGTACTTC.

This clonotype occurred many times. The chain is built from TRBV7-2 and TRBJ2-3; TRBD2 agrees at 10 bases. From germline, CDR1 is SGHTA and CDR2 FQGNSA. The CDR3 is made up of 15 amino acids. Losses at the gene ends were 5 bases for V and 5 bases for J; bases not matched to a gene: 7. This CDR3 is CASSRGLADLDTQYF. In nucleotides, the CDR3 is TGTGCCAGCAGCCGAGGACTAGCGGACCTAGATACGCAGTATTTT.

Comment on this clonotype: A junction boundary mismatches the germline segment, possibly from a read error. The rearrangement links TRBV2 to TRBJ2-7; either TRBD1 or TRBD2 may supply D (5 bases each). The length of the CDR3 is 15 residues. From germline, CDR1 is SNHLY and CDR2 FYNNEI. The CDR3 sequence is CASSPSGTVVGEQYF. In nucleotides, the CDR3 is TGTGCCAGCAGTCCGTCCGGGACGGTAGTAGGCGAGCAATACTTC.

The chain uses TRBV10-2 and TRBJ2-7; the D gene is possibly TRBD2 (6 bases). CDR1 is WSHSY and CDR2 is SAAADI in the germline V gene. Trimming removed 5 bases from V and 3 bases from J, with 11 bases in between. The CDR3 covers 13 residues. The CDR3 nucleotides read TGCGCCAGCAGTCCGGGACTCCACTACGAGCAGTACTTC. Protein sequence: CASSPGLHYEQYF.

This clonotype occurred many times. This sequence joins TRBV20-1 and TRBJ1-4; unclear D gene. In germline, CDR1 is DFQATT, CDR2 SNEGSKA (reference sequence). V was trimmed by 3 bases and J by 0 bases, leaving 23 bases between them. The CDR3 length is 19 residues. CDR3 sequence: CSARAREKGNSATNEKLFF. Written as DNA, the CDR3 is TGCAGTGCTAGGGCAAGGGAAAAGGGAAATTCTGCAACTAATGAAAAACTGTTTTTT.

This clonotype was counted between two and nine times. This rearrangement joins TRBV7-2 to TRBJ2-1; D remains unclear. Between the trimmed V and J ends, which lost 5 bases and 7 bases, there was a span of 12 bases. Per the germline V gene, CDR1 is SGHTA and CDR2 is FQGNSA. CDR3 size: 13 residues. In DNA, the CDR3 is TGTGCCAGCAGCCCCCACCTTAGTAATGAGCAGTTCTTC. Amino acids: CASSPHLSNEQFF.

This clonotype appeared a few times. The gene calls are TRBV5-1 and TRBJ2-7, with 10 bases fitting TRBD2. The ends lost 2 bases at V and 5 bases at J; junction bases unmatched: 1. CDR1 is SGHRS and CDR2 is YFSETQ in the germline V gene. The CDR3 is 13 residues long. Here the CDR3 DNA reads TGCGCCAGCAGCTTTGGGACTAGCGACGAGCAGTACTTC. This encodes CASSFGTSDEQYF. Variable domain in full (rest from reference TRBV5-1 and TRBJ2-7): KAGVTQTPRYLIKTRGQQVTLSCSPISGHRSVSWYQQTPGQGLQFLFEYFSETQRNKGNFPGRFSGRQFSNSRSEMNVSTLELGDSALYLCASSFGTSDEQYFGPGTRLTVT.

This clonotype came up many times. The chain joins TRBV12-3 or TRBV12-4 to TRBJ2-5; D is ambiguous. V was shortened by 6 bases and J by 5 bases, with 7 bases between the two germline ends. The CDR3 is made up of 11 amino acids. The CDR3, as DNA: TGTGCCAGCAGCCCCGCCGAGACCCAGTACTTC. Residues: CASSPAETQYF.

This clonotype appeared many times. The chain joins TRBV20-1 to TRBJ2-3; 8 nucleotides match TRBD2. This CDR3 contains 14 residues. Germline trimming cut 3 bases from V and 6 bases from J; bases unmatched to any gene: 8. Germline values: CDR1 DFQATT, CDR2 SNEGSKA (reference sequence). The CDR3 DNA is TGCAGTGCTAGCTCACTAGCGGCGCATGATACGCAGTATTTT. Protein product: CSASSLAAHDTQYF.

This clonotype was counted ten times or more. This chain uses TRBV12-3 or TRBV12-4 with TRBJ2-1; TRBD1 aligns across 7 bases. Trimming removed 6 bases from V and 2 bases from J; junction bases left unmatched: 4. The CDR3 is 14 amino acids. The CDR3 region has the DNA TGTGCCAGCAGGAGACAGGGAACCTACAATGAGCAGTTCTTC. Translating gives CASRRQGTYNEQFF.

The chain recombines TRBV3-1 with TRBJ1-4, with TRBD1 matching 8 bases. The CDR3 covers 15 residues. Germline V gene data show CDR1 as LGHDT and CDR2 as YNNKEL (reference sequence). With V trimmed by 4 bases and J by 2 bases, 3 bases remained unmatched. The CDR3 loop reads CASSPRGRTNEKLFF. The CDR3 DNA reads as TGTGCCAGCAGCCCCAGGGGGCGGACTAATGAAAAACTGTTTTTT.

In DNA form, the CDR3 reads TGTGCCAGCAGTTACAGTATCCAGGGCTCCGAGCAGTACTTC. Translation gives CASSYSIQGSEQYF. The gene calls are TRBV6-2 or TRBV6-3 and TRBJ2-7, with a possible D match to TRBD1 (5 bases). From germline, CDR1 is MNHEY and CDR2 SVGEGT. V was pared by 2 bases and J by 6 bases, with 14 bases between. This CDR3 is built from 14 residues.

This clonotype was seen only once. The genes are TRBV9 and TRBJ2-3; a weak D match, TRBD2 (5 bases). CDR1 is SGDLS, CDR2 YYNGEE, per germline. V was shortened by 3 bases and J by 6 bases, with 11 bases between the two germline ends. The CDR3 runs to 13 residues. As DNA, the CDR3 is TGTGCCAGCAGCGCCCTGTCGGGGGATACGCAGTATTTT. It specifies CASSALSGDTQYF. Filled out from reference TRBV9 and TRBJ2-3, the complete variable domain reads DSGVTQTPKHLITATGQRVTLRCSPRSGDLSVYWYQQSLDQGLQFLIQYYNGEERAKGNILERFSAQQFPDLHSELNLSSLELGDSALYFCASSALSGDTQYFGPGTRLTVL.

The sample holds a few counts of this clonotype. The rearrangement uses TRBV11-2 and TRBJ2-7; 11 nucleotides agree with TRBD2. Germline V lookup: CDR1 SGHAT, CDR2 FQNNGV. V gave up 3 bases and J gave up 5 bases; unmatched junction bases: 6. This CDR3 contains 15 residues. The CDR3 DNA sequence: TGTGCCAGCAGCTTTCTTAGCGGGGGGGCCCACGAGCAGTACTTC. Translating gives CASSFLSGGAHEQYF.

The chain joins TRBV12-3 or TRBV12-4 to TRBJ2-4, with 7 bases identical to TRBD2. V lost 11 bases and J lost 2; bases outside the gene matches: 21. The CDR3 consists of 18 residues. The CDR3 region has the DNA TGTGCCTTCAGTTTAGTTAGGGCGGGAGAGGTCACCAAAAACATTCAGTACTTC. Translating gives CAFSLVRAGEVTKNIQYF.

The CDR3 sequence is CASSQGDRGNTIYF. The CDR3 nucleotides are TGTGCCAGCAGCCAAGGGGACAGGGGAAACACCATATATTTT. The rearrangement links TRBV3-1 to TRBJ1-3; 8 positions agree with TRBD1. The J segment lost 4 bases and the V segment lost 1 base, leaving 0 bases of the junction unmatched. In germline, CDR1 is LGHDT, CDR2 YNNKEL (reference sequence). This CDR3 comprises 14 residues.

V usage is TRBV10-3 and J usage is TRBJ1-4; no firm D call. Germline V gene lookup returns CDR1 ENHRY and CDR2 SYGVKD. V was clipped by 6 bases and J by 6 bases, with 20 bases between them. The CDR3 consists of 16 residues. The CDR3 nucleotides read TGTGCCATCAGCGACTTTATCACAGCACAACATGAAAAACTGTTTTTT. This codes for CAISDFITAQHEKLFF.

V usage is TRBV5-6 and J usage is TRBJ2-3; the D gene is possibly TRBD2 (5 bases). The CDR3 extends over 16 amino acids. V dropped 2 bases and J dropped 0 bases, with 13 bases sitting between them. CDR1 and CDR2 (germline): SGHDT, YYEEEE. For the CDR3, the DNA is TGTGCCAGCAGCTTTTTCACGGGAAGAAGCACAGATACGCAGTATTTT. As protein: CASSFFTGRSTDTQYF. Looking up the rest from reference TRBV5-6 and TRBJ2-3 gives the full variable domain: DAGVTQSPTHLIKTRGQQVTLRCSPKSGHDTVSWYQQALGQGPQFIFQYYEEEERQRGNFPDRFSGHQFPNYSSELNVNALLLGDSALYLCASSFFTGRSTDTQYFGPGTRLTVL.

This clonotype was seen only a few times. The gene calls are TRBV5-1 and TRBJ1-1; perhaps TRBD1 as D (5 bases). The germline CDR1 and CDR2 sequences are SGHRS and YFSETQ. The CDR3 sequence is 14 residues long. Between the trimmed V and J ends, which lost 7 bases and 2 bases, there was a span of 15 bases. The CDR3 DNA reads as TGCGCCAGCGCCCCGACGAGGGGTAACACTGAAGCTTTCTTT. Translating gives CASAPTRGNTEAFF.

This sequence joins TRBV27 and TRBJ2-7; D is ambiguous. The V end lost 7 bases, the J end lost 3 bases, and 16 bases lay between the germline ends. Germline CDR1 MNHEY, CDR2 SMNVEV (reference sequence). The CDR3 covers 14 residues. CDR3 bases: TGTGCCAGCAACCCCCGGACCCGCGACTACGAGCAGTACTTC. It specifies CASNPRTRDYEQYF.